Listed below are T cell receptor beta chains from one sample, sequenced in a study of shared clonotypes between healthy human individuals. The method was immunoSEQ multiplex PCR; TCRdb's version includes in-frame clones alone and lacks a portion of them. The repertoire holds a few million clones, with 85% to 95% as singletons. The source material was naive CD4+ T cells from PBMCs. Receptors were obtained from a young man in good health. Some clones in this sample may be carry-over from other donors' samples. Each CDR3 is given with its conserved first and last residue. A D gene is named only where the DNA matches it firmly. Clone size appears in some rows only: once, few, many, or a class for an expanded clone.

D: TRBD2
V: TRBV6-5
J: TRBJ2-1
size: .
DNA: TGTGCCAGCAGTTACGGGACTAGCGTCTACAATGAGCAGTTCTTC
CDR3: CASSYGTSVYNEQFF

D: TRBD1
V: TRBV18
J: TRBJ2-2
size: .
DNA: TGTGCCAGCTCTAAGGGGACAGCAAACACCGGGGAGCTGTTTTTT
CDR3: CASSKGTANTGELFF

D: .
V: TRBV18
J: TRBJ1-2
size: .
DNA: TGTGCCAGCTCACCAAGTTCGGGCGGGGCTGGCTACACCTTC
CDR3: CASSPSSGGAGYTF

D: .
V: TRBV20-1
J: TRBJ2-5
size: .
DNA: TGCAGTGCTAGCCGAGAAGAGACCCAGTACTTC
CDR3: CSASREETQYF

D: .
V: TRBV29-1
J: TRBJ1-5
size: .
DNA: TGCAGCGTTGACTGTGGGATAACTGAGGATTTAGGCAATCAGCCCCAGCATTTT
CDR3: CSVDCGITEDLGNQPQHF

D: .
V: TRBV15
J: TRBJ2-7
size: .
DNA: TGTGCCACCAGCAGAGAAGGGTCGGGCTACGAGCAGTACTTC
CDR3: CATSREGSGYEQYF

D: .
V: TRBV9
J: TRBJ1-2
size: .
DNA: TGTGCCAGCAGCGTAGAGCCAGGAGCTAACTATGGCTACACCTTC
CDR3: CASSVEPGANYGYTF

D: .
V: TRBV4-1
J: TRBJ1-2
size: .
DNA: TGCGCCAGCAGCCAAGAAAGTTTTGGGGCCGCTAACTATGGCTACACCTTC
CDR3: CASSQESFGAANYGYTF

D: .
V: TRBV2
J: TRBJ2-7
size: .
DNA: TGTGCCAGCAGTGACTCCCTAGTCCTCTCCTACGAGCAGTACTTC
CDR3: CASSDSLVLSYEQYF

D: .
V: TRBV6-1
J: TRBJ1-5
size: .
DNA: TGTGCCAGCAGTGAATATCAATATAGCAATCAGCCCCAGCATTTT
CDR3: CASSEYQYSNQPQHF

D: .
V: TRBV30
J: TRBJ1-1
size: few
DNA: TGTGCCTGGAGTGTAGGCTTGAACACTGAAGCTTTCTTT
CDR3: CAWSVGLNTEAFF

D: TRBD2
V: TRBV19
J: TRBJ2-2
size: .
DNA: TGTGCCAGTAGTAGGCGGGAGTATACCGGGGAGCTGTTTTTT
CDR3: CASSRREYTGELFF

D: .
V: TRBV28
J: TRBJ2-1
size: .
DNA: TGTGCCAGCAGTCCCAGATCGTCGGGCTACTACAATGAGCAGTTCTTC
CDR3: CASSPRSSGYYNEQFF

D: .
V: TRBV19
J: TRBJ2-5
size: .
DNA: TGTGCCAGTAGCGGTGGGGGAGAGACCCAGTACTTC
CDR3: CASSGGGETQYF

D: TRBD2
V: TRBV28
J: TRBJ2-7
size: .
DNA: TGTGCCAGCAGTTTAGGGCTAGCGGGAGCGGTCGAGCAGTACTTC
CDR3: CASSLGLAGAVEQYF

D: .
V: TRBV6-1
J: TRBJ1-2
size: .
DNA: TGTGCCAGCAGTTTGCGGGTAAACTATGGCTACACCTTC
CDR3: CASSLRVNYGYTF

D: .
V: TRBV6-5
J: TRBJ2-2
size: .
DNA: TGTGCCAGCAGTCAACCCGGTCCCGGGGAGCTGTTTTTT
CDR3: CASSQPGPGELFF

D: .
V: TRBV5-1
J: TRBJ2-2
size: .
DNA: TGCGCCAGCAGCTTAACCGCTAGCGACACCGGGGAGCTGTTTTTT
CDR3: CASSLTASDTGELFF

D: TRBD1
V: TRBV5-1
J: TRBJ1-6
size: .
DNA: TGCGCCAGCAGCTCTGGGACAGGGGCGAATTCACCCCTCCACTTT
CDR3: CASSSGTGANSPLHF

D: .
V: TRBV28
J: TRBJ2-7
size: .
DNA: TGTGCCAGCAGTTCAAGACAGGTCTACGAGCAGTACTTC
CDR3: CASSSRQVYEQYF

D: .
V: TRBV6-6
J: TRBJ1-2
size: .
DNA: TGTGCCAGCAGTTACGGGGCAGGCGACCTGGGCTACACCTTC
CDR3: CASSYGAGDLGYTF

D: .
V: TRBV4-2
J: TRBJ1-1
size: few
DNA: TGTGCCAGCAGCCAAGGGGCCGGACCCCAGGACGCTGAAGCTTTCTTT
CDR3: CASSQGAGPQDAEAFF

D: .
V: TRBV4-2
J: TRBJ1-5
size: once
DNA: TGTGCCAGCAGCCAAGGCATCTCCCACCAGCCCCAGCATTTT
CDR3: CASSQGISHQPQHF

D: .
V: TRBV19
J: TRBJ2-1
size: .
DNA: TGTGCCAGTAGTATAACCAGGGCACACTACAATGAGCAGTTCTTC
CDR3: CASSITRAHYNEQFF

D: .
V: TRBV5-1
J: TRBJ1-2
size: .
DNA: TGCGCCAGCGCAGGGAGTGCAGGTGGGGGTGGCTACACCTTC
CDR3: CASAGSAGGGGYTF

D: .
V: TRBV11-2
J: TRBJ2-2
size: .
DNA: TGTGCCAGCAGCTTGTCTGGGGAGCTGTTTTTT
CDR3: CASSLSGELFF

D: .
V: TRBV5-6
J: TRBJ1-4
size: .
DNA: TGTGCCAGCAGTAAATATGCAACTAATGAAAAACTGTTTTTT
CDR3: CASSKYATNEKLFF

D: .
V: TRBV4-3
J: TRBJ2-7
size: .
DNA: TGCGCCAGCAGCCAAGGGATTACAGGCCCCACTACCTCCTACGAGCAGTACTTC
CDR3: CASSQGITGPTTSYEQYF

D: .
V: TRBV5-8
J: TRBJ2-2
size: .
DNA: TGTGCCAGCAGCTCGAGGGGCAGGGGGAACACCGGGGAGCTGTTTTTT
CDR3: CASSSRGRGNTGELFF

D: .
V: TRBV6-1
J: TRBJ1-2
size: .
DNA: TGTGCCAGCAGCCAGGAGGGCACCTTAAACTATGGCTACACCTTC
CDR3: CASSQEGTLNYGYTF

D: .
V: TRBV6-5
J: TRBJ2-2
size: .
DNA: TGTGCCAGCAGTTACCGTCGAGGGGGCACCGGGGAGCTGTTTTTT
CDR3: CASSYRRGGTGELFF